Shown below are 29 T cell receptor beta chains from a single sample sequenced in a study of shared clonotypes between healthy human individuals. Profiled with immunoSEQ multiplex PCR; TCRdb holds only in-frame clones, not every one. This sample carries around 2,000,000 clones, 85% to 95% of them seen once, and the ten largest clones take 0.13%. Sequenced material: naive CD4+ T cells sorted from blood. Subset denoted: CD45RA+ positively selected. The receptors shown here come from a man aged 18 to 29 in good health.

This clone came up once. CDR3 protein: CAWSSLNRVEYGYTF. The DNA for the CDR3 is TGTGCCTGGAGTTCCTTAAACAGGGTTGAATATGGCTACACCTTC. The V and J genes are TRBV30 and TRBJ1-2; a weak D match, TRBD1 (6 bases). The CDR3 runs to 15 residues. CDR1 GTSNPN and CDR2 SVGIG come from the germline V gene (reference sequence). Trimming removed 2 bases at V and 5 bases at J, with 18 bases between. The full variable domain, rest sourced from reference TRBV30 and TRBJ1-2, is SQTIHQWPATLVQPVGSPLSLECTVEGTSNPNLYWYRQAAGRGLQLLFYSVGIGQISSEVPQNLSASRPQDRQFILSSKKLLLSDSGFYLCAWSSLNRVEYGYTFGSGTRLTVV.

V usage is TRBV9 and J usage is TRBJ2-7, with TRBD2 matching over 11 bases. J gave up 2 bases and V 0 bases, and 10 bases lay outside the gene matches. The germline CDR1 and CDR2 sequences are SGDLS and YYNGEE. The CDR3 runs to 18 residues. The CDR3 reads CASSVGVAGGPRPYEQYF. The CDR3 DNA is TGTGCCAGCAGCGTAGGCGTAGCGGGAGGGCCAAGGCCCTACGAGCAGTACTTC.

This clone was recorded once. This chain joins TRBV7-2 and TRBJ1-5; D perhaps matches TRBD1 (6 bases). This CDR3 has 14 amino acids. The ends were cut back, 2 bases at V and 7 bases at J, with 12 bases in the middle. Germline values: CDR1 SGHTA, CDR2 FQGNSA. This CDR3 reads CASSLTGSVQPQHF. As DNA, the CDR3 is TGTGCCAGCAGCTTAACAGGGAGTGTACAGCCCCAGCATTTT.

The chain carries TRBV9 and TRBJ2-5; 7 bases are a match to TRBD2. Germline CDR1 SGDLS, CDR2 YYNGEE. The V gene end was trimmed by 4 bases and the J gene end by 5 bases; junction bases not matched to a gene: 5. This CDR3 contains 13 residues. CDR3 in amino acids: CASSPDGRETQYF. CDR3 DNA sequence: TGTGCCAGCAGCCCGGACGGGAGGGAGACCCAGTACTTC.

This sequence joins TRBV9 and TRBJ2-2; 7 nucleotides match TRBD2. Germline trimming cut 7 bases from V and 7 bases from J; bases unmatched to any gene: 13. Germline lookup yields CDR1 SGDLS and CDR2 YYNGEE. This CDR3 region has 15 residues. The CDR3 coding sequence is TGTGCCAGCGGACTTTCTACTAGCGCCGGCGGGGAGCTGTTTTTT. Encoded protein: CASGLSTSAGGELFF.

The J gene is TRBJ1-6, the V gene TRBV27; maybe TRBD1 (6 bases). The CDR3 runs to 17 residues. From germline, CDR1 is MNHEY and CDR2 SMNVEV (reference sequence). V was pared by 2 bases and J by 10 bases, with 21 bases between. The CDR3 DNA is TGTGCCAGCAGTTTACCGTCGATTGGGGGACACAGGTCACCCCTCCACTTT. This codes for CASSLPSIGGHRSPLHF.

The count of this clone is one. The genes are TRBV2 and TRBJ1-3; D possibly corresponds to TRBD1 (6 bases). This CDR3 has 16 residues. The germline V gene has CDR1 SNHLY and CDR2 FYNNEI. V lost 10 bases to trimming and J lost 0 bases, with 19 bases between them. CDR3: CATKGGVPISGNTIYF. CDR3 coding DNA: TGTGCCACCAAAGGGGGGGTCCCCATCTCTGGAAACACCATATATTTT.

V is TRBV19 and J is TRBJ1-6; 7 bases line up with TRBD1. Germline trimming cut 9 bases from V and 8 bases from J; bases unmatched to any gene: 7. The CDR3 covers 13 residues. The germline V gene has CDR1 LNHDA and CDR2 SQIVND (reference sequence). CDR3 DNA sequence: TGTGCCAGCTCAGACAGGGCGGATTCACCCCTCCACTTT. Translation: CASSDRADSPLHF.

The chain couples TRBV28 to TRBJ1-1; D ambiguous. This CDR3 comprises 14 residues. Trimming shortened V by 9 bases and J by 0 bases, and 14 bases separated the two germline ends. Germline loops: CDR1 MDHEN, CDR2 SYDVKM. CDR3 DNA: TGTGCCAGTCATAGCGACATCTTGAACACTGAAGCTTTCTTT. As protein: CASHSDILNTEAFF.

This chain connects TRBV6-5 to TRBJ1-2; tentative D call: TRBD1 (6 bases). Germline values: CDR1 MNHEY, CDR2 SVGAGI. The CDR3 totals 11 residues. V lost 10 bases and J 6 bases, leaving 12 bases between the germline ends. CDR3 in DNA: TGTGCCACCGGGACAAATAATGGCTACACCTTC. Its protein product is CATGTNNGYTF.

CDR3 residues: CASSQGFQENTEAFF. The CDR3 region has the DNA TGCGCCAGCAGCCAAGGATTTCAGGAGAACACTGAAGCTTTCTTT. The chain uses TRBV4-1 and TRBJ1-1; D is unresolved. Germline CDR1 MGHRA, CDR2 YSYEKL. The ends were cut back, 1 base at V and 1 base at J, with 10 bases in the middle. The CDR3 is made up of 15 amino acids.

The gene calls are TRBV7-6 and TRBJ1-3; D uncertain. V was trimmed by 1 base and J by 0 bases, leaving 10 bases between them. The CDR3 spans 16 residues. Germline values: CDR1 SGHVS, CDR2 FNYEAQ. CDR3: CASSLGTANSGNTIYF. CDR3 nucleotides: TGTGCCAGCAGCTTAGGGACGGCCAACTCTGGAAACACCATATATTTT.

The chain has TRBV6-6 and TRBJ2-1, with D perhaps matching TRBD1 (6 bases). The CDR3 sequence is 16 residues long. V lost 1 base, J lost 8 bases, and 18 bases lay in between. Germline V gene sequence: CDR1 MNHNY, CDR2 SVGAGI (reference sequence). CDR3: CASSYLDRGLSDEQFF. In DNA form, the CDR3 reads TGTGCCAGCAGTTACTTGGACAGAGGTCTGTCGGATGAGCAGTTCTTC.

The chain joins TRBV6-6 to TRBJ2-5; 9 nucleotides line up with TRBD1. The CDR3 loop spans 13 amino acids. V lost 8 bases and J lost 5; bases outside the gene matches: 6. Germline assignment: CDR1 MNHNY and CDR2 SVGAGI (reference sequence). CDR3 nucleotides: TGTGCCAGCCGGGACAGGGTGTGGGAGACCCAGTACTTC. Translated, it gives CASRDRVWETQYF.

J is TRBJ1-2 and V is TRBV6-1; 8 bases are shared with TRBD1. The germline V gene has CDR1 MNHNS and CDR2 SASEGT. Unmatched junction bases numbered 14, after V lost 2 bases and J lost 0 bases. This CDR3 is built from 19 residues. The CDR3 nucleotides are TGTGCCAGCAGTGAATCCGGGACAGGATACCTCCTAGCTAACTATGGCTACACCTTC. It yields the protein CASSESGTGYLLANYGYTF.

This clone was seen once. This chain uses TRBV7-2 with TRBJ2-4; TRBD1 is a possible D gene (6 bases). CDR3 length equals 14 residues. In germline, CDR1 is SGHTA, CDR2 FQGNSA. V dropped 5 bases and J dropped 8 bases, with 16 bases sitting between them. CDR3 in amino acids: CASSLDRYSDIQYF. CDR3 bases: TGTGCCAGCAGCCTAGACAGGTACTCTGACATTCAGTACTTC.

The chain employs TRBV27 and TRBJ1-6; 11 bases agree with TRBD1. The CDR3 extends over 17 amino acids. With 7 bases clipped from V and 8 bases from J, the junction kept 13 bases outside the gene matches. Germline V gene data show CDR1 as MNHEY and CDR2 as SMNVEV (reference sequence). The CDR3 DNA sequence: TGTGCCAGCAAACCCGGGACAGGGGGGATTTCGGATTCACCCCTCCACTTT. The encoded protein is CASKPGTGGISDSPLHF.

The J gene is TRBJ2-1, the V gene TRBV27, with TRBD2 identical over 9 bases. Germline V gene sequence: CDR1 MNHEY, CDR2 SMNVEV (reference sequence). J lost 4 bases, V lost 5 bases, and 12 bases had no gene match. The CDR3 runs 17 residues. The CDR3, as DNA: TGTGCCAGCAGTCTATATTCCCTAGCGGGGTTATACAATGAGCAGTTCTTC. It codes for CASSLYSLAGLYNEQFF.

The rearrangement uses TRBV5-6 and TRBJ1-1, with D possibly TRBD1 on 6 matching bases. CDR1 is SGHDT, CDR2 YYEEEE, per germline. This CDR3 has 14 residues. Between the trimmed V and J ends, which lost 5 bases and 4 bases, there was a span of 15 bases. The CDR3 sequence is CASRGGNRVTEAFF. In DNA form, the CDR3 reads TGTGCCAGCAGAGGGGGGAATCGGGTCACTGAAGCTTTCTTT.

The V gene is TRBV29-1, the J gene TRBJ1-1, with 10 bases fitting TRBD1. CDR3 length: 13 residues. Losses at the gene ends were 7 bases for V and 5 bases for J; bases not matched to a gene: 7. The germline V gene encodes CDR1 SQVTM and CDR2 ANQGSEA. The CDR3 loop is CSAWDRGRTEAFF. The CDR3 nucleotides are TGCAGCGCATGGGACAGGGGAAGAACTGAAGCTTTCTTT. Together with reference TRBV29-1 and TRBJ1-1, the CDR3 gives the full variable domain: SAVISQKPSRDICQRGTSLTIQCQVDSQVTMMFWYRQQPGQSLTLIATANQGSEATYESGFVIDKFPISRPNLTFSTLTVSNMSPEDSSIYLCSAWDRGRTEAFFGQGTRLTVV.

The CDR3 nucleotides read TGTGCCAGCAAGACAGGGGAATTTATCGAGCAGTACTTC. It yields the protein CASKTGEFIEQYF. The chain carries TRBV28 and TRBJ2-7, with TRBD1 identical over 8 bases. Germline CDR1 MDHEN, CDR2 SYDVKM. The CDR3 runs to 13 residues. The ends lost 7 bases at V and 6 bases at J; junction bases unmatched: 8. Drawing the rest from reference TRBV28 and TRBJ2-7, the complete variable domain is DVKVTQSSRYLVKRTGEKVFLECVQDMDHENMFWYRQDPGLGLRLIYFSYDVKMKEKGDIPEGYSVSREKKERFSLILESASTNQTSMYLCASKTGEFIEQYFGPGTRLTVT.

The chain uses TRBV11-2 and TRBJ1-2; no clear D. From germline, CDR1 is SGHAT and CDR2 FQNNGV. Trimming cost V 5 bases and J 5 bases, with 12 bases left between them. The CDR3 consists of 13 residues. The CDR3 region has the DNA TGTGCCAGCAGCGCGGACGGGAGGTATGGCTACACCTTC. It specifies CASSADGRYGYTF. The full variable domain, with the rest looked up from reference TRBV11-2 and TRBJ1-2, is EAGVAQSPRYKIIEKRQSVAFWCNPISGHATLYWYQQILGQGPKLLIQFQNNGVVDDSQLPKDRFSAERLKGVDSTLKIQPAKLEDSAVYLCASSADGRYGYTFGSGTRLTVV.

This chain joins TRBV6-6 and TRBJ2-3; D not resolved. With 7 bases removed from V and 1 base from J, the gap between germline ends came to 12 bases. Per germline, CDR1 MNHNY and CDR2 SVGAGI (reference sequence). The CDR3 is 14 residues long. CDR3 sequence (DNA): TGTGCCAGCAAATCTGCAGGAGGCACAGATACGCAGTATTTT. Translating it yields CASKSAGGTDTQYF.

This clone was detected only a few times. The chain couples TRBV27 to TRBJ1-2, with 8 bases identical to TRBD1. V trimming: 0 bases; J trimming: 4 bases; junction bases outside the gene matches: 7. Germline values: CDR1 MNHEY, CDR2 SMNVEV (reference sequence). CDR3 size: 16 residues. This chain's CDR3 is CASSLSRTGYGYGYTF. In DNA, the CDR3 is TGTGCCAGCAGTTTATCCCGGACAGGGTACGGCTATGGCTACACCTTC.

V is TRBV4-2 and J is TRBJ1-2; D is unresolved. The CDR3 runs 12 residues. V gave up 2 bases and J gave up 3 bases, with 4 bases separating them. Germline loops: CDR1 LGHNA, CDR2 YNFKEQ. In DNA form, the CDR3 reads TGTGCCAGCAGCCAAATGGACTATGGCTACACCTTC. As protein: CASSQMDYGYTF.

This clone was seen just once. The chain combines TRBV2 with TRBJ2-5, with a weak D call TRBD2 (5 bases). Germline V gives CDR1 SNHLY, CDR2 FYNNEI. Trimming left V 4 bases short and J 5 bases short, with 14 bases between. The CDR3 totals 14 residues. The CDR3 reads CASSVQEVGETQYF. CDR3 nucleotide sequence: TGTGCCAGCAGTGTCCAGGAGGTTGGTGAGACCCAGTACTTC.

The chain is built from TRBV30 and TRBJ2-2, with 8 bases aligning to TRBD2. CDR1 and CDR2 from the germline V gene are GTSNPN and SVGIG (reference sequence). The CDR3 has 13 residues. CDR3 sequence: CAGTSGNTGELFF. The CDR3 region has the DNA TGTGCTGGCACTAGCGGTAACACCGGGGAGCTGTTTTTT.

This chain uses TRBV6-1 with TRBJ2-7; maybe TRBD1 (5 bases). This CDR3 comprises 13 residues. V shed 6 bases and J shed 3 bases, with 12 bases lying between them. The V gene's germline CDR1 is MNHNS and CDR2 SASEGT. CDR3 sequence: CASSVDSYYEQYF. CDR3 in DNA: TGTGCCAGCAGCGTAGACAGTTACTACGAGCAGTACTTC.

Of note for this clone: The same CDR3 also results from other DNA sequences found in this sample. The CDR3 DNA sequence: TGCGCCAGCAGCTTGGACAACTACGAGCAGTACTTC. Translated, it gives CASSLDNYEQYF. The J gene is TRBJ2-7, the V gene TRBV5-1; D is uncertain. Trimming removed 0 bases at V and 3 bases at J, with 4 bases between. CDR3 length: 12 residues. Germline V gives CDR1 SGHRS, CDR2 YFSETQ. Together with reference TRBV5-1 and TRBJ2-7, the CDR3 gives the full variable domain: KAGVTQTPRYLIKTRGQQVTLSCSPISGHRSVSWYQQTPGQGLQFLFEYFSETQRNKGNFPGRFSGRQFSNSRSEMNVSTLELGDSALYLCASSLDNYEQYFGPGTRLTVT.